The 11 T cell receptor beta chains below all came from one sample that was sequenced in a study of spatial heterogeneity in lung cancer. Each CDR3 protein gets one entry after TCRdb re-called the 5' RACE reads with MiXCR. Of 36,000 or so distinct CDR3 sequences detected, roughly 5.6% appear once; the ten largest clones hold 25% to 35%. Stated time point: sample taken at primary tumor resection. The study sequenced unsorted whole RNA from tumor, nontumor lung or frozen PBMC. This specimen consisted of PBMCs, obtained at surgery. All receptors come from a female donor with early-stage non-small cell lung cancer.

DNA for the CDR3: TGTGCCAGCAGTGCGAGGACAATAGATACGCAGTATTTT. Protein sequence: CASSARTIDTQYF. This chain uses TRBV6-1 with TRBJ2-3; perhaps TRBD1 as D (5 bases). The CDR3 runs 13 residues. Trimming took off 4 bases at V and 5 bases at J, with 10 bases between the two ends. Germline V lookup: CDR1 MNHNS, CDR2 SASEGT.

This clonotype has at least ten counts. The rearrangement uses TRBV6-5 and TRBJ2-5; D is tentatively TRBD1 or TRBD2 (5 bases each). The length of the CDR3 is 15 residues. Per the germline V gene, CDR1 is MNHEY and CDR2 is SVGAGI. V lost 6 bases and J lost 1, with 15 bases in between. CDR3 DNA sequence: TGTGCCAGCAGACACACTGGGGGACGCCAAGAGACCCAGTACTTC. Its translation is CASRHTGGRQETQYF.

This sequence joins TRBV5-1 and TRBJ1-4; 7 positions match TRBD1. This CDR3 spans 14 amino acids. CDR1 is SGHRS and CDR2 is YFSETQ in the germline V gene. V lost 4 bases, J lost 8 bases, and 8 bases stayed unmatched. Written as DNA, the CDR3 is TGCGCCAGCAGCCCGACAGGGATGGGCGAAAAACTGTTTTTT. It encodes CASSPTGMGEKLFF. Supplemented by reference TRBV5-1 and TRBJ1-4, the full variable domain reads KAGVTQTPRYLIKTRGQQVTLSCSPISGHRSVSWYQQTPGQGLQFLFEYFSETQRNKGNFPGRFSGRQFSNSRSEMNVSTLELGDSALYLCASSPTGMGEKLFFGSGTQLSVL.

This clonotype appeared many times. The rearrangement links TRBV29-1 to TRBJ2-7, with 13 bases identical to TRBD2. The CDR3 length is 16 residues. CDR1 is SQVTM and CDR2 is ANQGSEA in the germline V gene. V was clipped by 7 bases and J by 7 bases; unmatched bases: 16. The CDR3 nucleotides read TGCAGCGCACGGACTAGCGGGAGTCCCAGGACGGGGGAGCAGTACTTC. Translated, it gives CSARTSGSPRTGEQYF.

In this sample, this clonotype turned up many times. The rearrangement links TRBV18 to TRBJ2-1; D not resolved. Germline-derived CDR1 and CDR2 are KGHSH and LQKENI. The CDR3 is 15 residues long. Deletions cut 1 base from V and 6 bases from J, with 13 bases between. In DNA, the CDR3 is TGTGCCAGCTCACCACAGGAAATTCCCTCCAATGAGCAGTTCTTC. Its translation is CASSPQEIPSNEQFF.

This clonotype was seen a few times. DNA of the CDR3: TGTGCCACCAGCAGAGCTTTATACTACAATGAGCAGTTCTTC. Protein sequence: CATSRALYYNEQFF. The chain has TRBV15 and TRBJ2-1; D is unclear. Germline CDR1 LNHNV, CDR2 YYDKDF (reference sequence). The CDR3 sequence is 14 residues long. Trimming removed 1 base from V and 3 bases from J, with 7 bases in between.

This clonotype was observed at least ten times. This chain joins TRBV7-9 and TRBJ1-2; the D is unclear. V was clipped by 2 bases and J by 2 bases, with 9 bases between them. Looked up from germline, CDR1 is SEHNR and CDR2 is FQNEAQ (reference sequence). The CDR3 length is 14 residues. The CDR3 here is CASSLTALNYGYTF. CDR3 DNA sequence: TGTGCCAGCAGCTTAACCGCCTTGAACTATGGCTACACCTTC. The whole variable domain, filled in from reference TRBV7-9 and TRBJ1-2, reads DTGVSQNPRHKITKRGQNVTFRCDPISEHNRLYWYRQTLGQGPEFLTYFQNEAQLEKSRLLSDRFSAERPKGSFSTLEIQRTEQGDSAMYLCASSLTALNYGYTFGSGTRLTVV.

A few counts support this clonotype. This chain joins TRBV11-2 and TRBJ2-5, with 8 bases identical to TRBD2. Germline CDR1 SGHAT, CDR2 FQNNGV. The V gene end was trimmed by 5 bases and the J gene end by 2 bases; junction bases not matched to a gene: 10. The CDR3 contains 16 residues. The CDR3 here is CASSPGGTSGQETQYF. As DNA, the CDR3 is TGTGCCAGCAGCCCTGGGGGTACTAGCGGACAAGAGACCCAGTACTTC.

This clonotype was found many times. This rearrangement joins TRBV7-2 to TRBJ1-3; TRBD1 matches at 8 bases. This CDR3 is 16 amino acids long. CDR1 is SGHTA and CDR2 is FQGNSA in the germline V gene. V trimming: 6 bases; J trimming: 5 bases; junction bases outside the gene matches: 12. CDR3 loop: CASSSYRGNWRNTIYF. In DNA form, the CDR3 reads TGTGCCAGCAGTTCATACAGGGGGAATTGGAGAAACACCATATATTTT.

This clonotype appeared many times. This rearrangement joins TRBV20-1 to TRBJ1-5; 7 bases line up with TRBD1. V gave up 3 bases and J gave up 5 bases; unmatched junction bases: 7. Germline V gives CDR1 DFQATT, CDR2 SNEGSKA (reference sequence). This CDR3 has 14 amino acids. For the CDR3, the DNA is TGCAGTGCTAGGAGACAGGGATTGGATCAGCCCCAGCATTTT. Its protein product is CSARRQGLDQPQHF.

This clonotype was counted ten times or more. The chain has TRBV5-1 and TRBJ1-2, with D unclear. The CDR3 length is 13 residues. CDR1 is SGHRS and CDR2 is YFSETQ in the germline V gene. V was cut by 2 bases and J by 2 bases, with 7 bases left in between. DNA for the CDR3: TGCGCCAGCAGCTTTTCAGAGAACTATGGCTACACCTTC. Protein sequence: CASSFSENYGYTF.